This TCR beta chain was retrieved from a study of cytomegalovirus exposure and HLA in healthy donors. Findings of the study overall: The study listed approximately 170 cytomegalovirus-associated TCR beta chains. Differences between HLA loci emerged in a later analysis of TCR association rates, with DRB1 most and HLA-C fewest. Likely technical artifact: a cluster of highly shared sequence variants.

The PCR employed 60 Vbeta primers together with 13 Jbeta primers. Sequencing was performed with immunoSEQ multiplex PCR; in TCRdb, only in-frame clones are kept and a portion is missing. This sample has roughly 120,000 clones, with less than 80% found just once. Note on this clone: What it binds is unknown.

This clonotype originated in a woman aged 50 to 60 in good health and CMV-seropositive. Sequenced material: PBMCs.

CDR3 coding DNA: TGTGCCAGCAGCCAGTCAGCGGGAGGGCCGGGGGAGACCCAGTACTTC. Protein sequence: CASSQSAGGPGETQYF. The chain is built from TRBV4-2 and TRBJ2-5; 10 nucleotides agree with TRBD2. The V gene's germline CDR1 is LGHNA and CDR2 YNFKEQ. CDR3 size: 16 residues. The V gene end was trimmed by 3 bases and the J gene end by 5 bases; junction bases not matched to a gene: 9.